This T cell receptor (beta chain) was profiled in a study of blood T cell repertoires in COVID-19. Study-wide background: COVID-19 samples, acute and convalescent, were from the United States, Italy and Spain. T cells, B-cell-depleted T cells, or PBMCs supplied cDNA or gDNA.

Recovered status in Cohort 3 required two negative PCRs, clearance, or symptom resolution. TCRdb keeps only in-frame clones here, not all; method: immunoSEQ multiplex PCR. The table includes 250,000 to 400,000 clones, about 92% detected once. Germline CDR1 is MDHEN and CDR2 is SYDVKM. V lost 5 bases and J lost 5, with 19 bases in between. CDR3 length: 16 amino acids. The sample taken for sequencing was PBMCs or T cells enriched from blood (not recorded which). This chain connects TRBV28 to TRBJ2-1; D is uncertain. The sequence derives from a man in his sixties who had recovered from COVID-19. In DNA, the CDR3 is TGTGCCAGCAGTACCTGGGCCCCACCATACGACAATGAGCAGTTCTTC. Amino acids: CASSTWAPPYDNEQFF.